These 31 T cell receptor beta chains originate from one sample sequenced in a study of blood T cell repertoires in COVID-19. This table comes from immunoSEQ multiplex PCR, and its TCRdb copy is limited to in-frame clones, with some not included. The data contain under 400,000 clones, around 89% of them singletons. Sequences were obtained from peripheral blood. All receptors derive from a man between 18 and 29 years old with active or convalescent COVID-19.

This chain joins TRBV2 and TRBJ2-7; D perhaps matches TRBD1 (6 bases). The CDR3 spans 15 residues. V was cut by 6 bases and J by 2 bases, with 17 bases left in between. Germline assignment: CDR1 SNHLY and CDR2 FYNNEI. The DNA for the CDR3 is TGTGCCAGCAGAGGAACAGGGAAAAGCGCCTACGAGCAGTACTTC. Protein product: CASRGTGKSAYEQYF.

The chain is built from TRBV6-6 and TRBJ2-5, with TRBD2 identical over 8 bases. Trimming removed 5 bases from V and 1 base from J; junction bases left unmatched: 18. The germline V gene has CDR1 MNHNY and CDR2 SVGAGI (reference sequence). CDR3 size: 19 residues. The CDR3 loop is CASSRRYSGEKLPQETQYF. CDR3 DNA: TGTGCCAGCAGTCGTCGTTATAGCGGGGAGAAGTTACCCCAAGAGACCCAGTACTTC.

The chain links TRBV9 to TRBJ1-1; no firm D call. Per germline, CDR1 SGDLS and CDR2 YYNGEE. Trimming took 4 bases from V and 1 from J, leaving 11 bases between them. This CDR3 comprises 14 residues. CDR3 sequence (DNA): TGTGCCAGCAGCCCCCCCCGGGGGAACACTGAAGCTTTCTTT. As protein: CASSPPRGNTEAFF.

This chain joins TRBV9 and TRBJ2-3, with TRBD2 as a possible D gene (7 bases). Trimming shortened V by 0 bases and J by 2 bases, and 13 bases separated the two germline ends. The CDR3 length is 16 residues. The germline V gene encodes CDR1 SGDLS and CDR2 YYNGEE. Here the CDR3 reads CASSVVPGGSTDTQYF. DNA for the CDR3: TGTGCCAGCAGCGTAGTACCGGGGGGCTCCACAGATACGCAGTATTTT.

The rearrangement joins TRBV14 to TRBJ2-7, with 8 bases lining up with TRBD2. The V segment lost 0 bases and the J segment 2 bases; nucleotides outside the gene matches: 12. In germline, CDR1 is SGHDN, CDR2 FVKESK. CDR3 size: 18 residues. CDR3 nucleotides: TGTGCCAGCAGCCAAGACATGACTAGCGAGGGATACCCCTACGAGCAGTACTTC. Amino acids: CASSQDMTSEGYPYEQYF. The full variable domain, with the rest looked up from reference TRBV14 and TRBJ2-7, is EAGVTQFPSHSVIEKGQTVTLRCDPISGHDNLYWYRRVMGKEIKFLLHFVKESKQDESGMPNNRFLAERTGGTYSTLKVQPAELEDSGVYFCASSQDMTSEGYPYEQYFGPGTRLTVT.

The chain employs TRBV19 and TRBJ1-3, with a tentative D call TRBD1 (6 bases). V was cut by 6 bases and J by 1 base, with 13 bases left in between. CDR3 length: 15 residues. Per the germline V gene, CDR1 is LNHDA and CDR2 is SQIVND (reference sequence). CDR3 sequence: CASRAYDRSGNTIYF. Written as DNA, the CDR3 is TGTGCCAGTAGAGCGTACGACAGGTCTGGAAACACCATATATTTT.

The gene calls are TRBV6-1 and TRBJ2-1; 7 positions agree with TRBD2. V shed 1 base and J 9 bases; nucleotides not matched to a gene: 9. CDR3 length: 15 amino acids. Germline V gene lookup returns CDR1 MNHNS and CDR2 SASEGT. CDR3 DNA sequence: TGTGCCAGCAGTGAAGTGACGGGAGGCAAAGTTGAGCAGTTCTTC. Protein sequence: CASSEVTGGKVEQFF.

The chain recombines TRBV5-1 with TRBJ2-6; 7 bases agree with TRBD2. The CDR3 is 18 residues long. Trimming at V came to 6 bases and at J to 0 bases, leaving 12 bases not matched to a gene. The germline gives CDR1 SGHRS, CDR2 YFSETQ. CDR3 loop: CASISTAGPSSGANVLTF. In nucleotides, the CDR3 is TGCGCCAGCATCTCGACAGCGGGACCCAGCTCTGGGGCCAACGTCCTGACTTTC. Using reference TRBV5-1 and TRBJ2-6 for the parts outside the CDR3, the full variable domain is KAGVTQTPRYLIKTRGQQVTLSCSPISGHRSVSWYQQTPGQGLQFLFEYFSETQRNKGNFPGRFSGRQFSNSRSEMNVSTLELGDSALYLCASISTAGPSSGANVLTFGAGSRLTVL.

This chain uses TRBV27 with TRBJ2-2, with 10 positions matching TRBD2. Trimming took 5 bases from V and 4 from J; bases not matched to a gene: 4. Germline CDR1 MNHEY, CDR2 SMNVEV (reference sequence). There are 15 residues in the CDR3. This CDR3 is CASSLLAGVTGELFF. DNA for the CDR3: TGTGCCAGCAGTCTCCTAGCGGGGGTCACCGGGGAGCTGTTTTTT.

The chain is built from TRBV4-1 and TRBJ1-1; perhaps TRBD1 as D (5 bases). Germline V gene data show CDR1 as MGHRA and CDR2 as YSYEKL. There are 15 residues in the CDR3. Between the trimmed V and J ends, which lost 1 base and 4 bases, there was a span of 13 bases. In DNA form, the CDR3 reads TGCGCCAGCAGCCAAGTGTTGACAGAAGTCACTGAAGCTTTCTTT. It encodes CASSQVLTEVTEAFF.

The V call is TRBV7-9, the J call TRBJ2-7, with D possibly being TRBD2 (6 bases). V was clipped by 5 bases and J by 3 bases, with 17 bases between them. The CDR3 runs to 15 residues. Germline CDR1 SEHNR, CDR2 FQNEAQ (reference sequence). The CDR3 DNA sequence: TGTGCCAGCAGCCCCGGTGGGCGGGGTTTCTACGAGCAGTACTTC. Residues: CASSPGGRGFYEQYF.

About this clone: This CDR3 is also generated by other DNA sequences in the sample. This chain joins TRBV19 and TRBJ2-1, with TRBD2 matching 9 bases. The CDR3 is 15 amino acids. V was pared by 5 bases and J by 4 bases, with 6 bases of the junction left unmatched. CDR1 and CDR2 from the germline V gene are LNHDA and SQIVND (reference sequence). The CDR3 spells CASSATSGSYNEQFF. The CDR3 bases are TGTGCCAGTAGTGCAACTAGCGGGTCTTACAATGAGCAGTTCTTC.

CDR3 amino acids: CASTFRRGIMNTEAFF. The CDR3 DNA follows: TGTGCCAGCACTTTCCGCCGGGGGATTATGAACACTGAAGCTTTCTTT. The V and J genes are TRBV6-6 and TRBJ1-1; the D gene is possibly TRBD1 (5 bases). Germline V lookup: CDR1 MNHNY, CDR2 SVGAGI (reference sequence). The CDR3 has 16 residues. V was trimmed by 7 bases and J by 0 bases, leaving 18 bases between them.

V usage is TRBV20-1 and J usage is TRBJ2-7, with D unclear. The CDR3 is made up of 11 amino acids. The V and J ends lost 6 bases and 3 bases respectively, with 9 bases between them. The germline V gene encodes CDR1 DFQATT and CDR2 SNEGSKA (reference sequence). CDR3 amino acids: CSAQNNYEQYF. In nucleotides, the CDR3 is TGCAGTGCCCAAAACAACTACGAGCAGTACTTC.

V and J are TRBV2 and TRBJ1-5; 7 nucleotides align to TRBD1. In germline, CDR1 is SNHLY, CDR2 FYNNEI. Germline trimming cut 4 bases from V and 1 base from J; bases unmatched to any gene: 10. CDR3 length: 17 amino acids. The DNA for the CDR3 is TGTGCCAGCAGTGTTATTGTGACAGGGAGAAGCAATCAGCCCCAGCATTTT. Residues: CASSVIVTGRSNQPQHF.

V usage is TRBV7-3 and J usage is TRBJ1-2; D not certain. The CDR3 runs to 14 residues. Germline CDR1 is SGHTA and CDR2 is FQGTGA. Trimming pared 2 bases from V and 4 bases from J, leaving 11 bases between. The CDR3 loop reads CASSLGPVGYGYTF. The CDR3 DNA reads TGTGCCAGCAGCTTAGGGCCCGTCGGCTATGGCTACACCTTC.

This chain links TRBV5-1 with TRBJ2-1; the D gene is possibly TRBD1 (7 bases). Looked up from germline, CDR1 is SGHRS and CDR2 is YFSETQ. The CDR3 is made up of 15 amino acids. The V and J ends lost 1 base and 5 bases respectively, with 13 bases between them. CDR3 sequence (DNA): TGCGCCAGCAGCTTGTGGAGGGGGCCAAACAATGAGCAGTTCTTC. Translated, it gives CASSLWRGPNNEQFF. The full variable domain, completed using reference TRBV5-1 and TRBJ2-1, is KAGVTQTPRYLIKTRGQQVTLSCSPISGHRSVSWYQQTPGQGLQFLFEYFSETQRNKGNFPGRFSGRQFSNSRSEMNVSTLELGDSALYLCASSLWRGPNNEQFFGPGTRLTVL.

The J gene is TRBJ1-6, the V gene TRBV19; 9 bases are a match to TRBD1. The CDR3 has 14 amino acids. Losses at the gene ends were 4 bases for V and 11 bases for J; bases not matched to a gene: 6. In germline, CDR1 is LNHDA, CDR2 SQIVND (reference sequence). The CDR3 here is CASSTGTGMTPLHF. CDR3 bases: TGTGCCAGTAGTACAGGGACAGGGATGACACCCCTCCACTTT.

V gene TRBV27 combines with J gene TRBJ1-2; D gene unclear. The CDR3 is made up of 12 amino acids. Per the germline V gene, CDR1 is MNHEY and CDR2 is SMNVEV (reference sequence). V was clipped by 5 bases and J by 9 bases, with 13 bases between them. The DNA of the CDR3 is TGTGCCAGCAGTGCAGGCTCGTCTAGCTACACCTTC. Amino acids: CASSAGSSSYTF.

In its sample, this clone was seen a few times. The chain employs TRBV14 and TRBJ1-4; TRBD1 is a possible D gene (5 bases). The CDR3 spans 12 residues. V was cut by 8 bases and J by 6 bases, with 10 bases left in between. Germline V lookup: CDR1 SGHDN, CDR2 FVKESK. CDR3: CASAGPDEKLFF. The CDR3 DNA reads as TGTGCCAGCGCGGGGCCCGATGAAAAACTGTTTTTT.

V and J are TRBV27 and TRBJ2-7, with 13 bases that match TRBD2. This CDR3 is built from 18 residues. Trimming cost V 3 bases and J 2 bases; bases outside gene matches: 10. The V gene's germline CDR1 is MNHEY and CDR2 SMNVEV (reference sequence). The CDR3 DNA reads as TGTGCCAGCAGTTTTCGGACTAGCGGGAGTTCCATCCCCTACGAGCAGTACTTC. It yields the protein CASSFRTSGSSIPYEQYF.

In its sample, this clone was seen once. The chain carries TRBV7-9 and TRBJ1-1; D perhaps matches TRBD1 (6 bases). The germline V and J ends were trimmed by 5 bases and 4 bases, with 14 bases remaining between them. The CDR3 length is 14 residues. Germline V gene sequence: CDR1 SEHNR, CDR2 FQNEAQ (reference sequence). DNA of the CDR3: TGTGCCAGCAGCCCCCCCACAGGGATCACTGAAGCTTTCTTT. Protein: CASSPPTGITEAFF.

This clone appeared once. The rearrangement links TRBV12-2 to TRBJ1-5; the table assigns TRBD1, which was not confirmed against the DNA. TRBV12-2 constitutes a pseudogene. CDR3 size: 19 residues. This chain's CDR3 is CASRLQARDRGPSNQPQHF. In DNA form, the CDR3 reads TGTGCAAGTCGCTTACAGGCGCGGGACAGGGGCCCGAGCAATCAGCCCCAGCATTTT.

The CDR3 loop is CASNPTGALNTEAFF. The CDR3 coding sequence is TGTGCCAGCAACCCGACAGGGGCTCTGAACACTGAAGCTTTCTTT. The chain is built from TRBV28 and TRBJ1-1; 8 bases are shared with TRBD1. Germline trimming cut 7 bases from V and 0 bases from J; bases unmatched to any gene: 7. This CDR3 has 15 residues. Per germline, CDR1 MDHEN and CDR2 SYDVKM.

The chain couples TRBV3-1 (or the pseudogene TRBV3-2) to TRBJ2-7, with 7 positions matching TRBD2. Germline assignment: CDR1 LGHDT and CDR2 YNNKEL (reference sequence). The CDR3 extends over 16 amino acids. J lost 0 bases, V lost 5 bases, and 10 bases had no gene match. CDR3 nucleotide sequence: TGTGCCAGCAGCGCATCTAGCGGCTTGAGCTCCTACGAGCAGTACTTC. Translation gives CASSASSGLSSYEQYF.

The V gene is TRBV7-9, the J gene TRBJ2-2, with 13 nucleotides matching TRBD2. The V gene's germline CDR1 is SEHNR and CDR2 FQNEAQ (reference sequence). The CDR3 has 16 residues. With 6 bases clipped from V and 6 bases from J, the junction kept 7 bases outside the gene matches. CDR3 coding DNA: TGTGCCAGCAGTCCCGGGACTAGCGGGAATGCCGGGGAGCTGTTTTTT. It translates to CASSPGTSGNAGELFF.

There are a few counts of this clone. The CDR3 protein is CASSTDAAPGNTIYF. In DNA form, the CDR3 reads TGTGCCAGCAGTACCGACGCGGCCCCTGGAAACACCATATATTTT. This rearrangement joins TRBV6-2 or TRBV6-3 to TRBJ1-3; D not resolved. V lost 5 bases and J 2 bases, leaving 13 bases between the germline ends. Germline V gene sequence: CDR1 MNHEY, CDR2 SVGEGT. The CDR3 sequence is 15 residues long.

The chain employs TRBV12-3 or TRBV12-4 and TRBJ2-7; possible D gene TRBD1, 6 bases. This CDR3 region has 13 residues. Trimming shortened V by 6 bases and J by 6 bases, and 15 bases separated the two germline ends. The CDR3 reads CASSEQGTTEQYF. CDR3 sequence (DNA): TGTGCCAGCAGCGAACAGGGTACGACCGAGCAGTACTTC.

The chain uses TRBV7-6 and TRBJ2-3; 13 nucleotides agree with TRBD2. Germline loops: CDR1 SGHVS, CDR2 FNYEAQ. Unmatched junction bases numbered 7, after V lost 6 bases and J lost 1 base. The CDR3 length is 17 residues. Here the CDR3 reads CASRRTSGRTGTDTQYF. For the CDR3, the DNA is TGTGCCAGCAGGAGGACTAGCGGGAGAACGGGCACAGATACGCAGTATTTT.

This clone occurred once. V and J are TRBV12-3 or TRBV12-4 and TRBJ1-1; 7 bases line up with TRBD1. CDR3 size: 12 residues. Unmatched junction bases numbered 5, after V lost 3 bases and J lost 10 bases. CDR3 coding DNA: TGTGCCAGCAGTTTTAGACAGGGCCCAGCTTTCTTT. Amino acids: CASSFRQGPAFF.

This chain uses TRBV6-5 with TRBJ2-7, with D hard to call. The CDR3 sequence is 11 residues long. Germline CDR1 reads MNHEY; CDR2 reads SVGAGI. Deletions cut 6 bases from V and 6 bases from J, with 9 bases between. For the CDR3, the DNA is TGTGCCAGCAGCTCCGAGATCGAGCAGTACTTC. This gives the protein CASSSEIEQYF.